This T cell receptor (beta chain) was recorded in a study of PD-1 blockade in classical Hodgkin lymphoma. As to time point: cycle 4 day 1 (C4D1), after more than 5 weeks of nivolumab. In every patient, relapse followed autologous stem cell transplantation, while exposure to brentuximab vedotin differed. Study outcomes and limitations: Newly diagnosed and completely responding patients shared comparable baseline diversity. Patients were excluded if nivolumab began under 1 year after ASCT (the autologous transplant). CD4+ TCR diversity rose significantly by C4D1, and CD8+ TCR diversity did not.

TCRdb keeps only in-frame clones here, not all; method: immunoSEQ multiplex PCR. The profile covers about 27,000 clones, with around 70% appearing a single time and less than 4.5% taken by the ten largest. V dropped 3 bases and J dropped 5 bases, with 17 bases sitting between them. Per germline, CDR1 MDHEN and CDR2 SYDVKM. This CDR3 has 16 residues. This clone was seen just once. What it recognizes is unknown. This clonotype was obtained from a human donor with classical Hodgkin lymphoma. The chain uses TRBV28 and TRBJ2-1; D is perhaps TRBD1 or TRBD2 (5 bases each). Source: peripheral blood mononuclear cells (PBMCs), taken before the fourth cycle of nivolumab. In nucleotides, the CDR3 is TGTGCCAGCAGTTTTTTACAGGACTCCTCGGACAATGAGCAGTTCTTC. It encodes CASSFLQDSSDNEQFF.